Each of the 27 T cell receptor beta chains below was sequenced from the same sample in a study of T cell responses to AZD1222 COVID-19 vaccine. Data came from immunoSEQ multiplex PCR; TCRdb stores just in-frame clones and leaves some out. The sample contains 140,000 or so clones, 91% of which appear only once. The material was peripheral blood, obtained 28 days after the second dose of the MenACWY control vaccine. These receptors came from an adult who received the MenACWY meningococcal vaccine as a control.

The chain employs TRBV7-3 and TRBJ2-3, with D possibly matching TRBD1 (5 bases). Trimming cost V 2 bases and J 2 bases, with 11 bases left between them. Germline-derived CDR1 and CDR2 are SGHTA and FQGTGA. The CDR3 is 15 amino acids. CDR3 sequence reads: CASSLEGAYTDTQYF. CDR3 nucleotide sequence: TGTGCCAGCAGCTTAGAAGGGGCTTACACAGATACGCAGTATTTT.

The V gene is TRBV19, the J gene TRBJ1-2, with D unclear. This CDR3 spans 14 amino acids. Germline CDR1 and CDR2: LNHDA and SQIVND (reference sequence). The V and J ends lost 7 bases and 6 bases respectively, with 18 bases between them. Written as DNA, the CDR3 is TGTGCCAGTACCGGGCCCAAAAGAGAGAATGGCTACACCTTC. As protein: CASTGPKRENGYTF. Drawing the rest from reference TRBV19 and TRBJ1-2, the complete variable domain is DGGITQSPKYLFRKEGQNVTLSCEQNLNHDAMYWYRQDPGQGLRLIYYSQIVNDFQKGDIAEGYSVSREKKESFPLTVTSAQKNPTAFYLCASTGPKRENGYTFGSGTRLTVV.

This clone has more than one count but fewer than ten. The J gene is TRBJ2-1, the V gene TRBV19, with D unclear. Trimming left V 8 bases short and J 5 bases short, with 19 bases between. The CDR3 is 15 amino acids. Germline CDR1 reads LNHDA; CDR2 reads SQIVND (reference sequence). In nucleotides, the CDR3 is TGTGCCAGTGGGGTTTTCTGGACGCCAAACAATGAGCAGTTCTTC. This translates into CASGVFWTPNNEQFF. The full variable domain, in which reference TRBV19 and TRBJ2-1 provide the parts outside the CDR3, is DGGITQSPKYLFRKEGQNVTLSCEQNLNHDAMYWYRQDPGQGLRLIYYSQIVNDFQKGDIAEGYSVSREKKESFPLTVTSAQKNPTAFYLCASGVFWTPNNEQFFGPGTRLTVL.

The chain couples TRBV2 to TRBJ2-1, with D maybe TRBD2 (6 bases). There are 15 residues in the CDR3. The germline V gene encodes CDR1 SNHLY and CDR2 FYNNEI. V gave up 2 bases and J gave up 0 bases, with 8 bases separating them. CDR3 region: CASSEMGGSYNEQFF. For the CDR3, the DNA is TGTGCCAGCAGTGAAATGGGGGGCTCCTACAATGAGCAGTTCTTC.

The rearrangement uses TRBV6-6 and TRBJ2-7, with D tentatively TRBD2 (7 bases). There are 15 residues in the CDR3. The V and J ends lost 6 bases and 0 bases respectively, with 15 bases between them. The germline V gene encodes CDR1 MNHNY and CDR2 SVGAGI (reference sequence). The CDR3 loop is CASRRGAGPSYEQYF. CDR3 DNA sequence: TGTGCCAGCAGACGGGGGGCTGGACCCTCCTACGAGCAGTACTTC.

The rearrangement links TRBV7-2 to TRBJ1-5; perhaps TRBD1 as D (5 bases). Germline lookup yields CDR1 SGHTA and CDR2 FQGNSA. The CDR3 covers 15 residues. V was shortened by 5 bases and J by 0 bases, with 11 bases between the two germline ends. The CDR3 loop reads CASSLIGASNQPQHF. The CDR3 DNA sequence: TGTGCCAGCAGCCTCATCGGGGCTAGCAATCAGCCCCAGCATTTT.

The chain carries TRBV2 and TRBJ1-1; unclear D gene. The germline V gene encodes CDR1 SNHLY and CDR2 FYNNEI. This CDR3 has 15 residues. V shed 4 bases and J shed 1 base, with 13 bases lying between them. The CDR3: CASSASGLGNTEAFF. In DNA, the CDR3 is TGTGCCAGCAGTGCGTCCGGACTAGGGAACACTGAAGCTTTCTTT.

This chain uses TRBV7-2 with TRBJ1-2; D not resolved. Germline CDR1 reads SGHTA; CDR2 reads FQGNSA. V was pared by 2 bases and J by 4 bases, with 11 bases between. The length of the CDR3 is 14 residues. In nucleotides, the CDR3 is TGTGCCAGCAGCTTATATCCCCTTTCCTATGGCTACACCTTC. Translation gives CASSLYPLSYGYTF.

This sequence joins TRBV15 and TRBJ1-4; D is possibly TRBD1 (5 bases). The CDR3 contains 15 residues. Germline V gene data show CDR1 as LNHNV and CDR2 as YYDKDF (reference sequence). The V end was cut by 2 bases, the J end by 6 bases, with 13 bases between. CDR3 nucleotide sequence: TGTGCCACCAGCAGATCCGGGACCAGGGATGAAAAACTGTTTTTT. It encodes CATSRSGTRDEKLFF. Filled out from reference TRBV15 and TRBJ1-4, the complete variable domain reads DAMVIQNPRYQVTQFGKPVTLSCSQTLNHNVMYWYQQKSSQAPKLLFHYYDKDFNNEADTPDNFQSRRPNTSFCFLDIRSPGLGDTAMYLCATSRSGTRDEKLFFGSGTQLSVL.

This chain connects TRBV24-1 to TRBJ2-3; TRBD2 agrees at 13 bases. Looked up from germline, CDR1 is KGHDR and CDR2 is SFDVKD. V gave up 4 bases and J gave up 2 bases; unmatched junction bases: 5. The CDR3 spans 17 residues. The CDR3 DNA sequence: TGTGCCACCAGTGACCGGGGACTAGCGGGACCCACAGATACGCAGTATTTT. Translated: CATSDRGLAGPTDTQYF.

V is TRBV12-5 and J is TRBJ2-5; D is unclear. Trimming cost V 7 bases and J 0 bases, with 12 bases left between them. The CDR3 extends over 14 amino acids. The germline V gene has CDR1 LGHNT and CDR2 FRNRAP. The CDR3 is CASAIQAYQETQYF. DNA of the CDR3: TGTGCTAGTGCCATCCAGGCGTACCAAGAGACCCAGTACTTC.

For the CDR3, the DNA is TGTGCCTGGGGCAGACAGGGAGGGTTCGGCTACACCTTC. It encodes CAWGRQGGFGYTF. The chain carries TRBV30 and TRBJ1-2, with 7 bases aligning to TRBD1. The length of the CDR3 is 13 residues. V dropped 5 bases and J dropped 8; count of bases not matched to a gene: 11. The germline V gene encodes CDR1 GTSNPN and CDR2 SVGIG (reference sequence).

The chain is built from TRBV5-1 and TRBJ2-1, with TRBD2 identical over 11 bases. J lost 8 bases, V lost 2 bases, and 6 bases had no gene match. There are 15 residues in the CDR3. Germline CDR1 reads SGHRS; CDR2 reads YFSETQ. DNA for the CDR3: TGCGCCAGCAGCTTTAGCGGGAGGGCCGGGGATGAGCAGTTCTTC. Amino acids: CASSFSGRAGDEQFF. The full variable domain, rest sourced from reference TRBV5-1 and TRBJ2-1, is KAGVTQTPRYLIKTRGQQVTLSCSPISGHRSVSWYQQTPGQGLQFLFEYFSETQRNKGNFPGRFSGRQFSNSRSEMNVSTLELGDSALYLCASSFSGRAGDEQFFGPGTRLTVL.

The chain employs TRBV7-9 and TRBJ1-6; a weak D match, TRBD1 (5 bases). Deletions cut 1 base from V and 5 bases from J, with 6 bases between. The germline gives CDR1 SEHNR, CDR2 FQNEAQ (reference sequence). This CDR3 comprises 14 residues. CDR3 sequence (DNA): TGTGCCAGCAGCTTAGGAGGGGATAATTCACCCCTCCACTTT. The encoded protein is CASSLGGDNSPLHF.

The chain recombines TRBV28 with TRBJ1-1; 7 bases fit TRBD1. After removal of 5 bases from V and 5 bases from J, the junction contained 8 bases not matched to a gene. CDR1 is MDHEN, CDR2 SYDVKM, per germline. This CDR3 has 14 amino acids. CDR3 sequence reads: CASSTTQGRTEAFF. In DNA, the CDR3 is TGTGCCAGCAGTACCACACAGGGGCGAACTGAAGCTTTCTTT.

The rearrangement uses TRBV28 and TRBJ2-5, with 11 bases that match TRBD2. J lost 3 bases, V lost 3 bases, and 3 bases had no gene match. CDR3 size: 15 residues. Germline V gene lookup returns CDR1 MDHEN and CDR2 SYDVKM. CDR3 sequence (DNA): TGTGCCAGCAGTTTCATAGCGGGAGGGGAAGAGACCCAGTACTTC. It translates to CASSFIAGGEETQYF. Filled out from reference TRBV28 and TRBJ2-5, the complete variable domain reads DVKVTQSSRYLVKRTGEKVFLECVQDMDHENMFWYRQDPGLGLRLIYFSYDVKMKEKGDIPEGYSVSREKKERFSLILESASTNQTSMYLCASSFIAGGEETQYFGPGTRLLVL.

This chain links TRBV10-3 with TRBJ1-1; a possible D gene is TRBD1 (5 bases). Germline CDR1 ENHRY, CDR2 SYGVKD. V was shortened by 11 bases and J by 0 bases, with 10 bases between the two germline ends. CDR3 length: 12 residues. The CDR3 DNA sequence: TGTGCCTCGGGGGGGGTGAACACTGAAGCTTTCTTT. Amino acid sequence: CASGGVNTEAFF.

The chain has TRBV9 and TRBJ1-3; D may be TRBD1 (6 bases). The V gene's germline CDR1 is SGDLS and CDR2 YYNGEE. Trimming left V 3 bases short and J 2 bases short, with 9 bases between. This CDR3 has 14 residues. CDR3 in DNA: TGTGCCAGCAGCGCAACAGGGACTGGAAACACCATATATTTT. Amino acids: CASSATGTGNTIYF.

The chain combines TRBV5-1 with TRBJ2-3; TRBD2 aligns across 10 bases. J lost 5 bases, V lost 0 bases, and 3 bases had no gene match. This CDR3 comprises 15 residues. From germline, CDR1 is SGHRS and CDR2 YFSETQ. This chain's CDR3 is CASSLGSGRIDTQYF. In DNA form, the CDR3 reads TGCGCCAGCAGCTTGGGTAGCGGGAGGATAGATACGCAGTATTTT.

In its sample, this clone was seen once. DNA for the CDR3: TGTGCCAGCAGTGAAATCTTACTAAACGTTTGGGACAGGGTTAGGACCGGGGAGCTGTTTTTT. Translation gives CASSEILLNVWDRVRTGELFF. The V call is TRBV6-1, the J call TRBJ2-2; 9 positions match TRBD1. Per germline, CDR1 MNHNS and CDR2 SASEGT. The CDR3 contains 21 residues. The trim removed 2 bases at V and 5 bases at J, leaving 21 bases unmatched.

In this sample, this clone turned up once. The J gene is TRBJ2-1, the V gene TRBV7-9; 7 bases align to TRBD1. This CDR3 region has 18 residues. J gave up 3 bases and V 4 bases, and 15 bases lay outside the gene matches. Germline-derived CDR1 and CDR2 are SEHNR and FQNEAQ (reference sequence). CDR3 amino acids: CASSSPLSKGADYNEQFF. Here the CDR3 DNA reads TGTGCCAGCAGCTCCCCGCTATCAAAGGGGGCCGACTACAATGAGCAGTTCTTC. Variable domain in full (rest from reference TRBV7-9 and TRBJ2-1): DTGVSQNPRHKITKRGQNVTFRCDPISEHNRLYWYRQTLGQGPEFLTYFQNEAQLEKSRLLSDRFSAERPKGSFSTLEIQRTEQGDSAMYLCASSSPLSKGADYNEQFFGPGTRLTVL.

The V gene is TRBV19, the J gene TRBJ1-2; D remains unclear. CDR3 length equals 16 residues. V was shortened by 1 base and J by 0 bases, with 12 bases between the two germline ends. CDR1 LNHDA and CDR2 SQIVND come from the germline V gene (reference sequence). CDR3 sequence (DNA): TGTGCCAGTAGTATAGTCCGCCAGACTACTAACTATGGCTACACCTTC. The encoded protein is CASSIVRQTTNYGYTF.

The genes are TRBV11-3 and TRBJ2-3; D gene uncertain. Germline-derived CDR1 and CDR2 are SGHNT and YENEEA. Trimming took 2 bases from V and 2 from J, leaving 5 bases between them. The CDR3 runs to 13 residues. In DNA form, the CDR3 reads TGTGCCAGCAGCTTACAGAACACAGATACGCAGTATTTT. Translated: CASSLQNTDTQYF. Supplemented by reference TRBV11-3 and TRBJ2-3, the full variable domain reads EAGVVQSPRYKIIEKKQPVAFWCNPISGHNTLYWYLQNLGQGPELLIRYENEEAVDDSQLPKDRFSAERLKGVDSTLKIQPAELGDSAVYLCASSLQNTDTQYFGPGTRLTVL.

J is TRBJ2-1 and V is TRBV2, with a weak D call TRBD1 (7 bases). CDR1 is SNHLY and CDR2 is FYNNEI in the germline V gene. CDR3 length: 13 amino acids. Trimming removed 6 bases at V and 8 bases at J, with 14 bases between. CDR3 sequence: CASRFQGGDEQFF. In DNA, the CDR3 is TGTGCCAGCAGATTCCAGGGGGGCGATGAGCAGTTCTTC.

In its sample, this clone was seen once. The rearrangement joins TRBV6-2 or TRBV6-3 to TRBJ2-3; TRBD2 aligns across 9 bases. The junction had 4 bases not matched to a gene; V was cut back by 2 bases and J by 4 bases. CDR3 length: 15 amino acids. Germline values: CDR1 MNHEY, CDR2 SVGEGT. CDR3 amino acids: CASSYRRGGPDTQYF. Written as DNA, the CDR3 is TGTGCCAGCAGTTACCGGCGGGGGGGCCCAGATACGCAGTATTTT.

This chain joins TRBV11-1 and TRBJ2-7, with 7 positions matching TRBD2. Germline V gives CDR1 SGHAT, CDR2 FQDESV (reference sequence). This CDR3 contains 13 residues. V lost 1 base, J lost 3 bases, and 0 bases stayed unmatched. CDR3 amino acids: CASSLGGGYEQYF. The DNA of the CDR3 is TGTGCCAGCAGCTTAGGGGGGGGCTACGAGCAGTACTTC.

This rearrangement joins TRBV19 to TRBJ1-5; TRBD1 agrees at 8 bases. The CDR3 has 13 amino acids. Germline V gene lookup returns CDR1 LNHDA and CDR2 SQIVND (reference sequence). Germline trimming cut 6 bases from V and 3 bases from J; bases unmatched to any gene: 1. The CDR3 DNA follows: TGTGCCAGTAGGGACAGGGCCAATCAGCCCCAGCATTTT. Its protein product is CASRDRANQPQHF.